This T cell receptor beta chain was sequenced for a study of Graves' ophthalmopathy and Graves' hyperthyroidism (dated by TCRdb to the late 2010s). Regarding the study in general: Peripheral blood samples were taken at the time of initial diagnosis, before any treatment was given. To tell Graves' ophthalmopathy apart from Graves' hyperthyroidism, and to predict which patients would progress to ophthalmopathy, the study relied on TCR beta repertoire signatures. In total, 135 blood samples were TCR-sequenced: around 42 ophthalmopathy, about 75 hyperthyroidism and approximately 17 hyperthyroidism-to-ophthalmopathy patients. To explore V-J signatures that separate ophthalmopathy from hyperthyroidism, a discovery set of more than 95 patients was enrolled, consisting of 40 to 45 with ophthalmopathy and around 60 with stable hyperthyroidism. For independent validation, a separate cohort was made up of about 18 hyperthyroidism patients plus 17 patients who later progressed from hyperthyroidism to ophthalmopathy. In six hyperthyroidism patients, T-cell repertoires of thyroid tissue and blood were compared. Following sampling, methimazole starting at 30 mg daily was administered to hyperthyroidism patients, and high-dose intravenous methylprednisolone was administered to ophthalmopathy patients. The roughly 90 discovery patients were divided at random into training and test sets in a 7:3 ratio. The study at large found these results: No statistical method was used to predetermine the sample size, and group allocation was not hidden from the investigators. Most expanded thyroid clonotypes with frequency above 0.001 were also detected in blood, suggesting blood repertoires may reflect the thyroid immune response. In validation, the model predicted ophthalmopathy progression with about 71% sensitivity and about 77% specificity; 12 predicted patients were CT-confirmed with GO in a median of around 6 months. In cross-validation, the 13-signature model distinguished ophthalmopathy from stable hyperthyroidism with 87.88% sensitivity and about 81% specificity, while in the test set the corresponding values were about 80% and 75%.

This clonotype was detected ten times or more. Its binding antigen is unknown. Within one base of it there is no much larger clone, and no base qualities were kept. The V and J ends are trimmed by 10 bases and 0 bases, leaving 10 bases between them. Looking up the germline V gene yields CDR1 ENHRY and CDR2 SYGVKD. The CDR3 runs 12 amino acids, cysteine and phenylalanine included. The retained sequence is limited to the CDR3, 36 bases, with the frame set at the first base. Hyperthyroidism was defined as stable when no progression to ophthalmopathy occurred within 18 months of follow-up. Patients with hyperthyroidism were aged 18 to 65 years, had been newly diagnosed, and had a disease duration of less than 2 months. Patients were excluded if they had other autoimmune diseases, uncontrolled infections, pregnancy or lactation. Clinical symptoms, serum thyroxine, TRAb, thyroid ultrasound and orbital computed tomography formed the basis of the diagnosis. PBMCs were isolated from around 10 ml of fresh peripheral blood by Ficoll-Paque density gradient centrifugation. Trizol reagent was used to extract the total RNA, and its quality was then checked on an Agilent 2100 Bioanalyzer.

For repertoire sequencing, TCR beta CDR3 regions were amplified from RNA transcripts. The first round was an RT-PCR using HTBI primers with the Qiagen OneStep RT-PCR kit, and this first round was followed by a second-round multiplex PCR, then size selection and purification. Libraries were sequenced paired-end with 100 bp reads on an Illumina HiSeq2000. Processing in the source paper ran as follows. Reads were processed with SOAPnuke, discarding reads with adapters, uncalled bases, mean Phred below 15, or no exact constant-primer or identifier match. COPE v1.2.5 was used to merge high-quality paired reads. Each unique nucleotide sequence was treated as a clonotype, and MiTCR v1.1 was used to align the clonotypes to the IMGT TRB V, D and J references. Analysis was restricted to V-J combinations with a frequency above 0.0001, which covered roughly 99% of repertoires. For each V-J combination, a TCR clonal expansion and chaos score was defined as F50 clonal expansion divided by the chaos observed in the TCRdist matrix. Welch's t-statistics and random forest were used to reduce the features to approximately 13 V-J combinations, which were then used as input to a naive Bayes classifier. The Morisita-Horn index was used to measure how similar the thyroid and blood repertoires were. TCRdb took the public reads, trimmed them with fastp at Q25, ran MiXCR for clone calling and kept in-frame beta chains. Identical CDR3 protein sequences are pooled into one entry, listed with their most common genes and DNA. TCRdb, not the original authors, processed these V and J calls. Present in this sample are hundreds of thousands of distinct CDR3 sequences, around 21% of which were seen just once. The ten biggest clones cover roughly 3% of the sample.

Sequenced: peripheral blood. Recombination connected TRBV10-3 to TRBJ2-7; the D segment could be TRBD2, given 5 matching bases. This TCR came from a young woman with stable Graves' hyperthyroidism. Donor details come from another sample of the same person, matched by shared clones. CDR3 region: CATEEDSYEQYF. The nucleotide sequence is TGTGCCACCGAGGAGGACTCCTACGAGCAGTACTTC.